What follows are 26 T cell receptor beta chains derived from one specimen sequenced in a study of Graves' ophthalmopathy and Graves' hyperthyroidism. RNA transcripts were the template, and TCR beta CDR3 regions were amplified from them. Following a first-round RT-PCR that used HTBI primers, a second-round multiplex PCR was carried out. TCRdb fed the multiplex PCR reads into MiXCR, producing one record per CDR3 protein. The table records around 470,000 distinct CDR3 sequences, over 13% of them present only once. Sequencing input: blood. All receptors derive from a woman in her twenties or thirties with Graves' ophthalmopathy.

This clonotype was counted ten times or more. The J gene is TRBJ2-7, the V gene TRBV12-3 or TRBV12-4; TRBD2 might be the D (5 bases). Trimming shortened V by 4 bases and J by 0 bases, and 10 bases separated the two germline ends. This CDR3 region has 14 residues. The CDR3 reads CASSWSGSSYEQYF. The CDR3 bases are TGTGCCAGCAGTTGGAGCGGTAGCTCCTACGAGCAGTACTTC.

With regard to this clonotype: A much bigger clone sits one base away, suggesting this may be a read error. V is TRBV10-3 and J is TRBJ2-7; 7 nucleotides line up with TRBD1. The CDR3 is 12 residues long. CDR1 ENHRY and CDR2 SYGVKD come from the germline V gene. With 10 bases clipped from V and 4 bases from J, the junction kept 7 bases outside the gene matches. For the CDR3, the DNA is TGTGCCACCTGGGACAGAAGATACGAGCAGTACTTC. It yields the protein CATWDRRYEQYF.

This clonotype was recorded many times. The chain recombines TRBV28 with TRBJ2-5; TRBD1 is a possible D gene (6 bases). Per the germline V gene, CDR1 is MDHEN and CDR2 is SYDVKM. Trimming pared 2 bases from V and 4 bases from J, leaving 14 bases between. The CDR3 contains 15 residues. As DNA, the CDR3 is TGTGCCAGCAGTTTAACAGGGCTACGTGTAGAGACCCAGTACTTC. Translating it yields CASSLTGLRVETQYF.

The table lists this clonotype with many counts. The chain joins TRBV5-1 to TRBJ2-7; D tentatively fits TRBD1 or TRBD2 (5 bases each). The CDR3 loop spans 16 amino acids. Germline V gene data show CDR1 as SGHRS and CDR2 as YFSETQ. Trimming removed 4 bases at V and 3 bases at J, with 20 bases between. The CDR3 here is CASSITRGTGVYEQYF. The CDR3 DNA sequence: TGCGCCAGCAGCATCACCCGGGGCACTGGTGTCTACGAGCAGTACTTC.

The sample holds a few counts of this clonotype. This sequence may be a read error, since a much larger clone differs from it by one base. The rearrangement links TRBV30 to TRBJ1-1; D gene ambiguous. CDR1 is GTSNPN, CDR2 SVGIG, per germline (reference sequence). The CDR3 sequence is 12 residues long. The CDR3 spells CAWRGPGTEAIF. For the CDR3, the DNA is TGTGCCTGGAGGGGCCCGGGAACTGAAGCTATCTTT.

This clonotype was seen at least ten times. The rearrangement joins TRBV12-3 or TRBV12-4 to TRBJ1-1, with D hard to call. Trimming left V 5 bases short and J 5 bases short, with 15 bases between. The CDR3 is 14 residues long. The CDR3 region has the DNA TGTGCCAGCAGTCCCCGGCGACCGGGGACTGAAGCTTTCTTT. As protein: CASSPRRPGTEAFF.

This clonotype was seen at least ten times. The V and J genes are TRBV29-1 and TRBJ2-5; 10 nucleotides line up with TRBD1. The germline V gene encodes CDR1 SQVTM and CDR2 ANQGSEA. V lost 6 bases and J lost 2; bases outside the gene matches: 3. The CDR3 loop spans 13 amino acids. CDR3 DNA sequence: TGCAGCGTCCGGGACAGGGGACAAGAGACCCAGTACTTC. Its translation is CSVRDRGQETQYF.

The CDR3 spells CASSSVTSGYEQYF. The DNA for the CDR3 is TGTGCCAGCAGTTCCGTTACTAGCGGGTACGAGCAGTACTTC. The chain uses TRBV27 and TRBJ2-7; 9 nucleotides align to TRBD2. Trimming took 4 bases from V and 4 from J; bases not matched to a gene: 5. Germline loops: CDR1 MNHEY, CDR2 SMNVEV (reference sequence). This CDR3 contains 14 residues.

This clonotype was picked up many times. For the CDR3, the DNA is TGTGCCAGCAGTTTCGACAGCCAAGCTTTCTTT. Its protein is CASSFDSQAFF. The chain employs TRBV27 and TRBJ1-1, with a weak D call TRBD1 (5 bases). Germline-derived CDR1 and CDR2 are MNHEY and SMNVEV (reference sequence). CDR3 length equals 11 residues. The germline V and J ends were trimmed by 3 bases and 9 bases, with 8 bases remaining between them.

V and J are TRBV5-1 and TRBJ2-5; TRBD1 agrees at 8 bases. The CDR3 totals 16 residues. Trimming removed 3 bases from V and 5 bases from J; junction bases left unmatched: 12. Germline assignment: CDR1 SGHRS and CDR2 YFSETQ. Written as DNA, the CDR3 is TGCGCCAGCAGCTCAGGACTCTCTACAGGGGGTGAGACCCAGTACTTC. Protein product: CASSSGLSTGGETQYF. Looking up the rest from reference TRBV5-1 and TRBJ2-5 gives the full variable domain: KAGVTQTPRYLIKTRGQQVTLSCSPISGHRSVSWYQQTPGQGLQFLFEYFSETQRNKGNFPGRFSGRQFSNSRSEMNVSTLELGDSALYLCASSSGLSTGGETQYFGPGTRLLVL.

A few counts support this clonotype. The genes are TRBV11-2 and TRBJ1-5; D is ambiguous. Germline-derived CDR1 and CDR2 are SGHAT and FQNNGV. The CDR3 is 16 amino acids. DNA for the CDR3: TGTGCTCAGGAGATGGCATCTTACTATAGCAATCAGCCCCAGCATTTT. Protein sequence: CAQEMASYYSNQPQHF.

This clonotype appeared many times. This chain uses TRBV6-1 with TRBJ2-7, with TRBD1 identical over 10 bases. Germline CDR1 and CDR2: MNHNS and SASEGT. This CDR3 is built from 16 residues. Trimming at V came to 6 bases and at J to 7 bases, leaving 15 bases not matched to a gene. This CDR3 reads CASSSLGQGNAREQYF. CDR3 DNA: TGTGCCAGCAGCTCCCTGGGACAGGGGAATGCCAGGGAGCAGTACTTC.

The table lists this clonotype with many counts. The CDR3 coding sequence is TGCGCCAGCAGCGGGGACAGGGGAGAAACTGAAGCTTTCTTT. It translates to CASSGDRGETEAFF. The rearrangement uses TRBV5-1 and TRBJ1-1; 10 nucleotides agree with TRBD1. This CDR3 has 14 residues. The germline CDR1 and CDR2 sequences are SGHRS and YFSETQ. J was trimmed by 5 bases and V by 4 bases; bases with no gene match: 5.

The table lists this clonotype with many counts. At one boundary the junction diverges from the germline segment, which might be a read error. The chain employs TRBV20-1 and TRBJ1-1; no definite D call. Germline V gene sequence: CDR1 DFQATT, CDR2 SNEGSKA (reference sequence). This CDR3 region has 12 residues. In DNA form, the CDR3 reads TGCAGCGCTAGAGGGCAATACAGTGAAGCTTTCTTT. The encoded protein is CSARGQYSEAFF.

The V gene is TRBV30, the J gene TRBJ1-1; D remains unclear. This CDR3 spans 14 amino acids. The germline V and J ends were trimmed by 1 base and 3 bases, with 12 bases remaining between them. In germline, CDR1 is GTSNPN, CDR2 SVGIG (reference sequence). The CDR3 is CAWSGRPGDTEAFF. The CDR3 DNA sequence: TGTGCCTGGAGTGGCAGGCCTGGGGACACTGAAGCTTTCTTT.

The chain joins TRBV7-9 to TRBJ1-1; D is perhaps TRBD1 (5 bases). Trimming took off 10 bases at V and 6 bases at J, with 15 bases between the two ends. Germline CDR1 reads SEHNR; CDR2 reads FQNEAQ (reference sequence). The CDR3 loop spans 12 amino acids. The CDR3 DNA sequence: TGTGCCACGGGGGGTCTTCCCTCTGAAGCTTTCTTT. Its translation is CATGGLPSEAFF.

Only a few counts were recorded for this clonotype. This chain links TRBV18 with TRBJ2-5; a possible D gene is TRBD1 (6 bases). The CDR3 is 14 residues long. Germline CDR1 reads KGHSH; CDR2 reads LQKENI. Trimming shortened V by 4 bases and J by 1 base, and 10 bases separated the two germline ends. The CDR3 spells CASSQWDTQETQYF. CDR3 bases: TGTGCCAGCTCACAATGGGACACCCAAGAGACCCAGTACTTC.

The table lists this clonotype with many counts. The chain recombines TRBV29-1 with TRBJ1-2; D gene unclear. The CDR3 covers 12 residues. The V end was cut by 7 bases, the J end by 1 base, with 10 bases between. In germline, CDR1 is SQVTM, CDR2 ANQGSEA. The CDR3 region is CSALRGNYGYTF. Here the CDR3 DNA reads TGCAGCGCACTTCGGGGTAACTATGGCTACACCTTC. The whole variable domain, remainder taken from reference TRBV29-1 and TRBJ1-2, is SAVISQKPSRDICQRGTSLTIQCQVDSQVTMMFWYRQQPGQSLTLIATANQGSEATYESGFVIDKFPISRPNLTFSTLTVSNMSPEDSSIYLCSALRGNYGYTFGSGTRLTVV.

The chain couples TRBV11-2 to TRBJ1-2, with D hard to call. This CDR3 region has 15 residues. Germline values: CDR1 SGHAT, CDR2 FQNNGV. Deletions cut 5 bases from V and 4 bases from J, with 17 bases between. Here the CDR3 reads CASSTPRRNSYGYTF. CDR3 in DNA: TGTGCCAGCAGCACCCCCCGGAGGAATAGCTATGGCTACACCTTC.

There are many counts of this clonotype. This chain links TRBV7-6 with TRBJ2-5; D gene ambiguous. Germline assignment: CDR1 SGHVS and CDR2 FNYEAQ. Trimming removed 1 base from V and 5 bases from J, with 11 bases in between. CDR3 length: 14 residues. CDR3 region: CASSLVIPAETQYF. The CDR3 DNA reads TGTGCCAGCAGCTTAGTGATCCCAGCGGAGACCCAGTACTTC.

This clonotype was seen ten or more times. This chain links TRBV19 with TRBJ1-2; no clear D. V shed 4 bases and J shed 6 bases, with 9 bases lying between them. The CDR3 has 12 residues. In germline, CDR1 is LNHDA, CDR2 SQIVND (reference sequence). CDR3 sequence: CASSSTEDGYTF. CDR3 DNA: TGTGCCAGTAGTAGCACGGAAGATGGCTACACCTTC.

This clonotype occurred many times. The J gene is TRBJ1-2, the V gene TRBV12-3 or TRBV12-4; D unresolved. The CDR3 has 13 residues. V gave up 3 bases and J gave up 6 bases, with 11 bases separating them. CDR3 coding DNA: TGTGCCAGCAGTTTTCCGGGGATCCATGGCTACACCTTC. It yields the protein CASSFPGIHGYTF.

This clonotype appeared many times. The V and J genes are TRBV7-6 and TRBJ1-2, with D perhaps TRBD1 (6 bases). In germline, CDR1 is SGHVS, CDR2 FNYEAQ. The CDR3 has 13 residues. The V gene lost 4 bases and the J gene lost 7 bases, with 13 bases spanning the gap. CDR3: CASSSRGASGYTF. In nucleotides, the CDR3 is TGTGCCAGCAGCTCACGGGGGGCAAGTGGCTACACCTTC.

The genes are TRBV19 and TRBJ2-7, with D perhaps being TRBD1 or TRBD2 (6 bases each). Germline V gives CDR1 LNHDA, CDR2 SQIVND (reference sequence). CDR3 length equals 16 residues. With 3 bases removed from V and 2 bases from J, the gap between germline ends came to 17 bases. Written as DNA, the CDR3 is TGTGCCAGTAGTATTACAGGGACTCGTCTAGCCTACGAGCAGTACGTC. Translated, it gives CASSITGTRLAYEQYV.

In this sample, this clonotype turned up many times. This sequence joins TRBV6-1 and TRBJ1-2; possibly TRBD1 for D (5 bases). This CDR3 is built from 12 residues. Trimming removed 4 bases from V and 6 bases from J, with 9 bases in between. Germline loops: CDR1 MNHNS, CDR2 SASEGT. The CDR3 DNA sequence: TGTGCCAGCAGTGCTAGGGGCCATGGCTACACCTTC. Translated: CASSARGHGYTF.

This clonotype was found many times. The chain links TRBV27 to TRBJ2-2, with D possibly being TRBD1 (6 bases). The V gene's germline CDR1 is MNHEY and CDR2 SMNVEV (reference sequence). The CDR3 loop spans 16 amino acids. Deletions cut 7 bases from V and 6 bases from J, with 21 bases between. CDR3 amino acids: CASTLLGTHPPGELFF. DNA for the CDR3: TGTGCCAGCACGCTCTTAGGGACACATCCCCCCGGGGAGCTGTTTTTT.